The entry below describes one T cell receptor beta chain. No antigen is known for it. The sample holds no much larger clone one base away, and base qualities are not on file. Preparation of the library involved the immunoSEQ multiplex PCR assay. In its TCRdb copy, this immuneACCESS table keeps in-frame sequences only and misses some clones. Where compared with another copy, unresolved V genes explain less than half of these, and the others have no known cause. This sample lists about 40,000 clones; 80% to 90% were detected once. About 1% of the sample is taken by the ten largest. The CDR3 contains 14 residues, cysteine and phenylalanine counted. Left in the record is the CDR3 DNA by itself, 42 bases read in frame from the first base. The germline V gene provides CDR1 SGHDN and CDR2 FVKESK. The junction carries 11 bases between V and J, which are trimmed by 1 base and 4 bases respectively. This specimen belongs to a study of T cell changes during pregnancy in multiple sclerosis (dated by TCRdb to between 2018 and 2020). Broadly, across the study: In women with multiple sclerosis, the researchers looked at how the T cell repertoire shifted as pregnancy progressed.

The chain was built from TRBV14 and TRBJ2-7; a tentative D call is TRBD1 (6 bases match). The sequence came from a female donor with multiple sclerosis, enrolled in a pregnancy study. The sequencing here drew on CD4+ T cells from peripheral blood mononuclear cells, taken after pregnancy. The bases are TGTGCCAGCAGCCAAGGACTACAGGGATACGAGCAGTACTTC. Its protein product is CASSQGLQGYEQYF.